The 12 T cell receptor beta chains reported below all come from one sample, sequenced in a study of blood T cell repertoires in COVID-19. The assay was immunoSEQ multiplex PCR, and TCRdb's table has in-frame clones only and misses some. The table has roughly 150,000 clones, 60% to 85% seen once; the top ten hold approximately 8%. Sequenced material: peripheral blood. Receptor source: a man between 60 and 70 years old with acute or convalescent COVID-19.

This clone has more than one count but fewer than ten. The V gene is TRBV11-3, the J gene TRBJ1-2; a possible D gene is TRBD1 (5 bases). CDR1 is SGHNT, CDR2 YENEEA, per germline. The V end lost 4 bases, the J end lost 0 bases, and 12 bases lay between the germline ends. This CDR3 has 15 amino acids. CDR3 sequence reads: CASSSQGKSNYGYTF. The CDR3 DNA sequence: TGTGCCAGCAGCTCTCAGGGAAAATCTAACTATGGCTACACCTTC. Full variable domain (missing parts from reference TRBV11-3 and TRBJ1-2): EAGVVQSPRYKIIEKKQPVAFWCNPISGHNTLYWYLQNLGQGPELLIRYENEEAVDDSQLPKDRFSAERLKGVDSTLKIQPAELGDSAVYLCASSSQGKSNYGYTFGSGTRLTVV.

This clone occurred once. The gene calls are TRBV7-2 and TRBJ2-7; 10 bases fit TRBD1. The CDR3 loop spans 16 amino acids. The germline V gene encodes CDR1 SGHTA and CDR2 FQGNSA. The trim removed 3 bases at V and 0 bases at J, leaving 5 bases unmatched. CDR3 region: CASSFSRTGGSYEQYF. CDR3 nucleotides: TGTGCCAGCAGCTTTTCTCGGACAGGGGGCTCCTACGAGCAGTACTTC.

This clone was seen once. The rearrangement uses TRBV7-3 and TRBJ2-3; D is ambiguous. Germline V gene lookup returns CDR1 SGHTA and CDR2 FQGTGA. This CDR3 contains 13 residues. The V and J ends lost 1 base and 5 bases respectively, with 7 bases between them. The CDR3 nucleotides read TGTGCCAGCAGCTTAAGCCTAGAAGATACGCAGTATTTT. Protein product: CASSLSLEDTQYF.

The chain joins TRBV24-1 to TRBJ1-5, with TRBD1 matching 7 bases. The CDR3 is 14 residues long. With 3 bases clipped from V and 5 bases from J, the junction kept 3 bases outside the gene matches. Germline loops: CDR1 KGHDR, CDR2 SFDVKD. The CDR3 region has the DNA TGTGCCACCAGTGATATCACAGGGGATCAGCCCCAGCATTTT. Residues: CATSDITGDQPQHF.

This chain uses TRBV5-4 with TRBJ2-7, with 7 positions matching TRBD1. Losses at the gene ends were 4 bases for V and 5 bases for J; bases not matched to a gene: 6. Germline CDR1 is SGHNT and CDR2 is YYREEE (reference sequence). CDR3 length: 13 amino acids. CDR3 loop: CASSRQGTNEQYF. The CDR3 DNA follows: TGTGCCAGCAGCCGACAGGGTACGAACGAGCAGTACTTC.

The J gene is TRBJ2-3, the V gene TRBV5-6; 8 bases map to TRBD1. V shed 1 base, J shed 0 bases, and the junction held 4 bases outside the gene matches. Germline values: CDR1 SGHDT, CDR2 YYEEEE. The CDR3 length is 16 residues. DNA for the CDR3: TGTGCCAGCAGCTTGTTCAGACAGGGGAGCACAGATACGCAGTATTTT. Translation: CASSLFRQGSTDTQYF.

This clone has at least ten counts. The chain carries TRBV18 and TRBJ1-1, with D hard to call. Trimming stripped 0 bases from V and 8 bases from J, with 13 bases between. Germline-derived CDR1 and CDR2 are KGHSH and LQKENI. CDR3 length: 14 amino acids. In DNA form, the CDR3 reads TGTGCCAGCTCACCACCGAGAACTAGTACAGAAGCTTTCTTT. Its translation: CASSPPRTSTEAFF.

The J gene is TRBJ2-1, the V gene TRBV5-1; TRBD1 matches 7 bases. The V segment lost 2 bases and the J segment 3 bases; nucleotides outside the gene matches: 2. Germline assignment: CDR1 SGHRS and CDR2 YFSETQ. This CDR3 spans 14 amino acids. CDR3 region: CASSFRTGYNEQFF. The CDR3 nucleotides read TGCGCCAGCAGCTTTAGGACAGGCTACAATGAGCAGTTCTTC.

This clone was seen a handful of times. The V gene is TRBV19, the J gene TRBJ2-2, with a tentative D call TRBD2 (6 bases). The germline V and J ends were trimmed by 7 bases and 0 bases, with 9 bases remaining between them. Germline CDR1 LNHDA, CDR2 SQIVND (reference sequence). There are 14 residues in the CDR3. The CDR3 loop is CASKGGANTGELFF. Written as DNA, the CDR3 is TGTGCCAGTAAAGGAGGGGCGAACACCGGGGAGCTGTTTTTT.

CDR3 nucleotides: TGTGCCAGCAGCGTAGCGGGGGTAACCAACGTCCTGACTTTC. Translation gives CASSVAGVTNVLTF. The gene calls are TRBV9 and TRBJ2-6; the D gene is possibly TRBD2 (6 bases). The V end lost 0 bases, the J end lost 8 bases, and 9 bases lay between the germline ends. The CDR3 sequence is 14 residues long. Per the germline V gene, CDR1 is SGDLS and CDR2 is YYNGEE.

CDR3 DNA: TGTGCCAGCACCTCCGACATGTTCTACACCTTC. Its translation: CASTSDMFYTF. The rearrangement uses TRBV6-6 and TRBJ1-2; D not certain. The CDR3 has 11 residues. The germline V gene encodes CDR1 MNHNY and CDR2 SVGAGI (reference sequence). V was clipped by 7 bases and J by 10 bases, with 13 bases between them.

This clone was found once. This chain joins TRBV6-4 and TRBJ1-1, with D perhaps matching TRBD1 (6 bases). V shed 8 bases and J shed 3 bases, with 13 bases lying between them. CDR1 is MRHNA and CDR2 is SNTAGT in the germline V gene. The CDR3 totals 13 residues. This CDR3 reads CASRRHRDTEAFF. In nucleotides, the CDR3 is TGTGCCAGCCGACGACACAGGGACACTGAAGCTTTCTTT.